The 21 T cell receptor beta chains below come from one sample, sequenced in a study of cytomegalovirus exposure and HLA in healthy donors. TCRdb's table, derived via immunoSEQ multiplex PCR, lists solely in-frame clones and lacks some. The sample includes about 310,000 clones, around 90% seen only once; the top ten take more than 0.95%. Material: PBMCs. The receptors originated from a man younger than 40 in good health and CMV-seronegative.

The chain uses TRBV9 and TRBJ1-2; D is uncertain. There are 21 residues in the CDR3. Germline V gene data show CDR1 as SGDLS and CDR2 as YYNGEE. The V gene lost 4 bases and the J gene lost 2 bases, with 33 bases spanning the gap. The CDR3 spells CASSSRATNPLGRLGNYGYTF. As DNA, the CDR3 is TGTGCCAGCAGCTCCCGAGCTACCAACCCTCTTGGCAGACTCGGAAACTATGGCTACACCTTC.

The chain recombines TRBV4-1 with TRBJ1-4; D is uncertain. The germline gives CDR1 MGHRA, CDR2 YSYEKL. This CDR3 region has 13 residues. V lost 1 base and J lost 7, with 7 bases in between. CDR3 sequence reads: CASSQALLEKLFF. CDR3 DNA: TGCGCCAGCAGCCAAGCTCTACTTGAAAAACTGTTTTTT.

The V call is TRBV5-1, the J call TRBJ1-1; D perhaps matches TRBD1 (6 bases). This CDR3 has 13 amino acids. Trimming stripped 5 bases from V and 6 bases from J, with 14 bases between. Per the germline V gene, CDR1 is SGHRS and CDR2 is YFSETQ. The CDR3 is CASREQGGSEAFF. CDR3 sequence (DNA): TGCGCCAGCAGAGAACAGGGTGGATCTGAAGCTTTCTTT.

This sequence joins TRBV7-6 and TRBJ2-7; 8 positions match TRBD1. CDR1 and CDR2 from the germline V gene are SGHVS and FNYEAQ. This CDR3 has 13 residues. Trimming cost V 5 bases and J 7 bases; bases outside gene matches: 7. CDR3 residues: CASSPGTGWEQYF. CDR3 sequence (DNA): TGTGCCAGCAGCCCGGGGACAGGTTGGGAGCAGTACTTC.

This chain joins TRBV29-1 and TRBJ2-5; D unresolved. The CDR3 is 11 amino acids. V was cut by 7 bases and J by 5 bases, with 11 bases left in between. The germline gives CDR1 SQVTM, CDR2 ANQGSEA. This CDR3 is CSGSLEETQYF. The DNA for the CDR3 is TGCAGCGGTAGTTTGGAGGAGACCCAGTACTTC.

The genes are TRBV29-1 and TRBJ2-2; the D gene is possibly TRBD2 (5 bases). This CDR3 is built from 12 residues. Trimming left V 3 bases short and J 6 bases short, with 8 bases between. Germline CDR1 is SQVTM and CDR2 is ANQGSEA. Here the CDR3 DNA reads TGCAGCGTTGAGGTAGCGCCCGGGGAGCTGTTTTTT. It specifies CSVEVAPGELFF.

V gene TRBV19 combines with J gene TRBJ1-5, with a tentative D call TRBD1 (6 bases). V shed 5 bases and J shed 2 bases, with 13 bases lying between them. Germline V gives CDR1 LNHDA, CDR2 SQIVND (reference sequence). The CDR3 runs to 15 residues. The CDR3 spells CASSGLAGGNQPQHF. CDR3 DNA: TGTGCCAGTAGTGGATTAGCAGGGGGCAATCAGCCCCAGCATTTT.

The rearrangement uses TRBV2 and TRBJ1-2; D ambiguous. The V end was cut by 7 bases, the J end by 2 bases, with 5 bases between. CDR3 size: 11 residues. CDR1 SNHLY and CDR2 FYNNEI come from the germline V gene. CDR3 sequence: CASNLNYGYTF. CDR3 sequence (DNA): TGTGCCAGCAATCTAAACTATGGCTACACCTTC.

This clone came up once. The J gene is TRBJ2-1, the V gene TRBV29-1; 10 nucleotides agree with TRBD2. The germline V gene encodes CDR1 SQVTM and CDR2 ANQGSEA. CDR3 length equals 18 residues. V shed 4 bases, J shed 4 bases, and the junction held 16 bases outside the gene matches. The CDR3, as DNA: TGCAGCGTTGCGGCTAGCGGGGGTACACCCAATAGGTACAATGAGCAGTTCTTC. Protein sequence: CSVAASGGTPNRYNEQFF.

V and J are TRBV6-1 and TRBJ2-2, with 7 nucleotides matching TRBD2. Per the germline V gene, CDR1 is MNHNS and CDR2 is SASEGT. This CDR3 has 15 residues. V gave up 7 bases and J gave up 4 bases; unmatched junction bases: 9. As DNA, the CDR3 is TGTGCCAGCACGGGCAGCGGGGAGGCCACCGGGGAGCTGTTTTTT. It translates to CASTGSGEATGELFF.

The rearrangement uses TRBV2 and TRBJ2-1; TRBD2 matches 11 bases. This CDR3 has 15 residues. Germline V gene data show CDR1 as SNHLY and CDR2 as FYNNEI. V shed 4 bases, J shed 5 bases, and the junction held 4 bases outside the gene matches. The CDR3 loop reads CASSGLAGRDNEQFF. CDR3 bases: TGTGCCAGCAGTGGACTAGCGGGACGTGACAATGAGCAGTTCTTC.

The V gene is TRBV7-2, the J gene TRBJ1-1, with D possibly being TRBD1 (6 bases). V lost 3 bases, J lost 1 base, and 12 bases lay in between. CDR3 length: 15 residues. Germline V gene data show CDR1 as SGHTA and CDR2 as FQGNSA. The CDR3 bases are TGTGCCAGCAGCTTGGGGGGGACATCGAACACTGAAGCTTTCTTT. It encodes CASSLGGTSNTEAFF. The full variable domain, its missing parts supplied by reference TRBV7-2 and TRBJ1-1, is GAGVSQSPSNKVTEKGKDVELRCDPISGHTALYWYRQSLGQGLEFLIYFQGNSAPDKSGLPSDRFSAERTGGSVSTLTIQRTQQEDSAVYLCASSLGGTSNTEAFFGQGTRLTVV.

The genes are TRBV4-1 and TRBJ2-6; 9 bases match TRBD1. The V gene's germline CDR1 is MGHRA and CDR2 YSYEKL. This CDR3 is built from 19 residues. J lost 0 bases, V lost 0 bases, and 6 bases had no gene match. In DNA, the CDR3 is TGCGCCAGCAGCCAAGATGTGGGACAGGGCCGCTCTGGGGCCAACGTCCTGACTTTC. Protein sequence: CASSQDVGQGRSGANVLTF.

V and J are TRBV11-2 and TRBJ2-1, with D maybe TRBD2 (6 bases). Per germline, CDR1 SGHAT and CDR2 FQNNGV. The length of the CDR3 is 13 residues. Trimming cost V 5 bases and J 4 bases, with 9 bases left between them. In nucleotides, the CDR3 is TGTGCCAGCAGCCCGGGACTTTACAATGAGCAGTTCTTC. It specifies CASSPGLYNEQFF.

The chain joins TRBV6-1 to TRBJ2-5, with 7 bases aligning to TRBD1. V was pared by 8 bases and J by 5 bases, with 8 bases of the junction left unmatched. CDR1 is MNHNS and CDR2 is SASEGT in the germline V gene. CDR3 length equals 13 residues. CDR3 bases: TGTGCCAGCGAAGGGGGCCAGAGGGAGACCCAGTACTTC. Its translation: CASEGGQRETQYF.

The V gene is TRBV30, the J gene TRBJ2-7, with D possibly matching TRBD1 (5 bases). The V gene's germline CDR1 is GTSNPN and CDR2 SVGIG (reference sequence). The CDR3 has 14 residues. V was shortened by 2 bases and J by 4 bases, with 15 bases between the two germline ends. The CDR3 loop is CAWSRGTVAYEQYF. As DNA, the CDR3 is TGTGCCTGGAGTAGGGGCACAGTAGCATACGAGCAGTACTTC.

The chain is built from TRBV10-3 and TRBJ2-7, with 7 positions matching TRBD1. Germline CDR1 and CDR2: ENHRY and SYGVKD. Trimming removed 7 bases from V and 2 bases from J; junction bases left unmatched: 5. This CDR3 region has 13 residues. The CDR3 DNA reads TGTGCCATCAAAACAGGGGCGGCCTACGAGCAGTACTTC. Protein sequence: CAIKTGAAYEQYF.

The chain combines TRBV6-1 with TRBJ2-5; TRBD2 might be the D (5 bases). Germline V gene data show CDR1 as MNHNS and CDR2 as SASEGT. With 8 bases removed from V and 5 bases from J, the gap between germline ends came to 12 bases. The CDR3 is 12 amino acids. CDR3 DNA: TGTGCCAGCTGCGCTAGCTACGAGACCCAGTACTTC. Amino acids: CASCASYETQYF.

This CDR3 reads CASSPPQGAGQETQYF. CDR3 sequence (DNA): TGTGCCAGCTCACCACCACAGGGGGCGGGCCAAGAGACCCAGTACTTC. The chain joins TRBV18 to TRBJ2-5, with 9 positions matching TRBD1. J lost 1 base, V lost 0 bases, and 3 bases had no gene match. In germline, CDR1 is KGHSH, CDR2 LQKENI. The CDR3 sequence is 16 residues long.

The rearrangement links TRBV5-1 to TRBJ2-7; D is possibly TRBD1 (6 bases). CDR1 is SGHRS and CDR2 is YFSETQ in the germline V gene. V was cut by 4 bases and J by 3 bases, with 14 bases left in between. CDR3 length: 14 residues. The CDR3 protein is CASSTGTGHYEQYF. CDR3 sequence (DNA): TGCGCCAGCAGCACGGGTACAGGGCACTACGAGCAGTACTTC.

The CDR3: CASSLTGTRLPYEQYF. CDR3 nucleotide sequence: TGCGCCAGCAGCTTGACCGGGACAAGGCTCCCCTACGAGCAGTACTTC. The rearrangement uses TRBV5-1 and TRBJ2-7; a weak D match, TRBD1 (6 bases). Trimming cost V 1 base and J 2 bases, with 16 bases left between them. From germline, CDR1 is SGHRS and CDR2 YFSETQ. This CDR3 comprises 16 residues.